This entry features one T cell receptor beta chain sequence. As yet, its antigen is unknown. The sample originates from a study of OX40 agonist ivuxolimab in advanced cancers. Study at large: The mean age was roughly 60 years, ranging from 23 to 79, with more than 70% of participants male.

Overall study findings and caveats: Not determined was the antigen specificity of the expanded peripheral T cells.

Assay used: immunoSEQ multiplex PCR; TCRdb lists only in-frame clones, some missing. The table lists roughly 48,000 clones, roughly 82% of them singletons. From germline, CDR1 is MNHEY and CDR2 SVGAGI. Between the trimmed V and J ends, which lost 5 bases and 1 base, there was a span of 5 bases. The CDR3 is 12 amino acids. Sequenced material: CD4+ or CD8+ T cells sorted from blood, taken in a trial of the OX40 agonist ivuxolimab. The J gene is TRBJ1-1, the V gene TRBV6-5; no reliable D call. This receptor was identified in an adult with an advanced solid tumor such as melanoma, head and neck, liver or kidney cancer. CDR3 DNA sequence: TGTGCCAGCAGTGGGAGGAACACTGAAGCTTTCTTT. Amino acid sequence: CASSGRNTEAFF.